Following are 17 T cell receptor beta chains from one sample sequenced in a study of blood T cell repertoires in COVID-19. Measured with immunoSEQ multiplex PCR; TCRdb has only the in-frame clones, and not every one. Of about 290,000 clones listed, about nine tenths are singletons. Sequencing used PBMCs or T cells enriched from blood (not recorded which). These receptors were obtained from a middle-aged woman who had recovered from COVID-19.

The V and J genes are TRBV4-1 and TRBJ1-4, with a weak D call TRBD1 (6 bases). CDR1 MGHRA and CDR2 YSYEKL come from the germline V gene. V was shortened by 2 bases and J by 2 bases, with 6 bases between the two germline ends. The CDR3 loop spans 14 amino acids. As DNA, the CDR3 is TGCGCCAGCAGCCAAAGGGGGACTAATGAAAAACTGTTTTTT. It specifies CASSQRGTNEKLFF.

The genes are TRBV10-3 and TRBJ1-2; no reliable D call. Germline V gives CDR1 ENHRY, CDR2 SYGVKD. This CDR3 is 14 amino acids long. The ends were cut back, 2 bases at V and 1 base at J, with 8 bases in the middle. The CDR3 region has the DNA TGTGCCATCAGTGAGGGTGGCTTTAACTATGGCTACACCTTC. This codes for CAISEGGFNYGYTF.

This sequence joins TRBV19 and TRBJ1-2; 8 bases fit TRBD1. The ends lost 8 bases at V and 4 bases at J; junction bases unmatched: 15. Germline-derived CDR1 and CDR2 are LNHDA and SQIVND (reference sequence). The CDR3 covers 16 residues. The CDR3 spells CASSPGQVAGGYGYTF. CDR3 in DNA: TGTGCCAGTTCACCGGGACAGGTGGCCGGGGGCTATGGCTACACCTTC.

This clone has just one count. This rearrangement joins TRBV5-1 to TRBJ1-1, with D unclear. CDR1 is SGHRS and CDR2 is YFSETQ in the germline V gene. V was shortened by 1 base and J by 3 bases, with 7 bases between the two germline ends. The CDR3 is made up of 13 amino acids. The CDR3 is CASSLSGHTEAFF. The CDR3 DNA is TGCGCCAGCAGCTTGAGTGGCCACACTGAAGCTTTCTTT.

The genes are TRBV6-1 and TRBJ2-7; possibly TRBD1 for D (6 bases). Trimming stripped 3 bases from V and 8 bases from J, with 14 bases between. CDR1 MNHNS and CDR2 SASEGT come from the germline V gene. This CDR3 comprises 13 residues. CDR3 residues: CASSDTDRRKQYF. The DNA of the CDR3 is TGTGCCAGCAGTGATACAGACAGGAGGAAGCAGTACTTC.

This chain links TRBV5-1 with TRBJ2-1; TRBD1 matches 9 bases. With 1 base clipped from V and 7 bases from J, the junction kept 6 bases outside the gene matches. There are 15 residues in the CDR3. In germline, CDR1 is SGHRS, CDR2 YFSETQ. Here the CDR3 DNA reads TGCGCCAGCAGCTTGATGGGACAGGGTGAAAATGAGCAGTTCTTC. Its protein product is CASSLMGQGENEQFF.

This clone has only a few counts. The CDR3 sequence is CASSPGQSNYEQYF. In DNA form, the CDR3 reads TGTGCCAGCAGCCCGGGACAGAGTAACTACGAGCAGTACTTC. The chain links TRBV5-4 to TRBJ2-7; 7 nucleotides agree with TRBD1. Germline lookup yields CDR1 SGHNT and CDR2 YYREEE (reference sequence). The CDR3 runs 14 residues. Trimming cost V 4 bases and J 3 bases; bases outside gene matches: 7.

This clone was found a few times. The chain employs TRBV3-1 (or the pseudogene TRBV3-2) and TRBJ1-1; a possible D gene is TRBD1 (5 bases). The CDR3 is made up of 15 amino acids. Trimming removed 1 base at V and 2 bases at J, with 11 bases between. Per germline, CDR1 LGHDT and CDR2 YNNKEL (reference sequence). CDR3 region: CASSQGGRGNTEAFF. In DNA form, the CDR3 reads TGTGCCAGCAGCCAAGGCGGGAGGGGAAACACTGAAGCTTTCTTT.

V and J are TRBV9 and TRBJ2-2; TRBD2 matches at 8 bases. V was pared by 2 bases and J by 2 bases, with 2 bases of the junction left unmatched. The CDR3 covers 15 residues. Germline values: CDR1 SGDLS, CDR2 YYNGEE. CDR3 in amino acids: CASSVRGGNTGELFF. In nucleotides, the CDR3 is TGTGCCAGCAGCGTTCGGGGGGGAAACACCGGGGAGCTGTTTTTT. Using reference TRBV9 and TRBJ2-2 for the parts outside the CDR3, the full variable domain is DSGVTQTPKHLITATGQRVTLRCSPRSGDLSVYWYQQSLDQGLQFLIQYYNGEERAKGNILERFSAQQFPDLHSELNLSSLELGDSALYFCASSVRGGNTGELFFGEGSRLTVL.

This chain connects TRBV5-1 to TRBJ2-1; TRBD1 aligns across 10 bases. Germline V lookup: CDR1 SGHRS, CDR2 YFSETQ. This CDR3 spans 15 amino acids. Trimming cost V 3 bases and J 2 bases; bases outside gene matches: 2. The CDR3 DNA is TGCGCCAGCAGCTCCGGACAGGGGGCCTACAATGAGCAGTTCTTC. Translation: CASSSGQGAYNEQFF.

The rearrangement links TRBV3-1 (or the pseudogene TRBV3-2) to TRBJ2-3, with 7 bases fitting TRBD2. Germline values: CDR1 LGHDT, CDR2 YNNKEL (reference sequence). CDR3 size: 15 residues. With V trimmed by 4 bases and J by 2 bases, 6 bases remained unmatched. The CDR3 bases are TGTGCCAGCAGCCCGGAAAGCGGGGACACAGATACGCAGTATTTT. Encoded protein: CASSPESGDTDTQYF.

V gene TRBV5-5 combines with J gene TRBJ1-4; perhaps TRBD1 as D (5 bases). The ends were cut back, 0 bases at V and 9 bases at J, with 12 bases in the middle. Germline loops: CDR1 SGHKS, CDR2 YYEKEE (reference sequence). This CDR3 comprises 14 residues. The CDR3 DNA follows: TGTGCCAGCAGCTTGGGACAGCCCCAACAAAAACTGTTTTTT. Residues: CASSLGQPQQKLFF.

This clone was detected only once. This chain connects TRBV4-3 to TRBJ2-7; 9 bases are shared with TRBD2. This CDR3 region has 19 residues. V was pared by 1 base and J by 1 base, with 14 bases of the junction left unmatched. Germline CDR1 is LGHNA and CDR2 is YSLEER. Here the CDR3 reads CASSQAAGGHEDVSYEQYF. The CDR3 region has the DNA TGCGCCAGCAGCCAAGCGGCGGGAGGGCACGAGGACGTTTCCTACGAGCAGTACTTC.

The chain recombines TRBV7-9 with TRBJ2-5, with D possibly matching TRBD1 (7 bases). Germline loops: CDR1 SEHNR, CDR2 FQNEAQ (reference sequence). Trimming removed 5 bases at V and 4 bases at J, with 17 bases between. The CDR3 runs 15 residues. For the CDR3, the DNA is TGTGCCAGCAGCCCGCACAGGGGCGGGACAGAGACCCAGTACTTC. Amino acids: CASSPHRGGTETQYF.

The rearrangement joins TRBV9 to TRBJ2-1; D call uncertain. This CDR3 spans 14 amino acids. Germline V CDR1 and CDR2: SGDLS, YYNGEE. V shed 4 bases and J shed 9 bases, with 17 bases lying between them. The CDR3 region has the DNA TGTGCCAGCAGCCCCCGTGCCCCGCACGGTGAGCAGTTCTTC. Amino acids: CASSPRAPHGEQFF.

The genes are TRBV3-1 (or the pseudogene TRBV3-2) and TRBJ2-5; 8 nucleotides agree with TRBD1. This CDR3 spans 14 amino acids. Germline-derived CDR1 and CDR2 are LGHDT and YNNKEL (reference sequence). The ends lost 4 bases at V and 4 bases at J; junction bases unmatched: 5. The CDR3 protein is CASSLAGGVETQYF. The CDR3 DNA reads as TGTGCCAGCAGCCTCGCAGGGGGCGTAGAGACCCAGTACTTC.

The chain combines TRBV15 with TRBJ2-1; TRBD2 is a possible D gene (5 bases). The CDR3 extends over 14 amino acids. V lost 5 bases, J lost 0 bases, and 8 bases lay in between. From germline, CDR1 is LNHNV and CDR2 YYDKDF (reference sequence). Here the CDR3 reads CATSERLSYNEQFF. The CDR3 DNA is TGTGCCACCAGCGAGCGGCTCTCCTACAATGAGCAGTTCTTC.